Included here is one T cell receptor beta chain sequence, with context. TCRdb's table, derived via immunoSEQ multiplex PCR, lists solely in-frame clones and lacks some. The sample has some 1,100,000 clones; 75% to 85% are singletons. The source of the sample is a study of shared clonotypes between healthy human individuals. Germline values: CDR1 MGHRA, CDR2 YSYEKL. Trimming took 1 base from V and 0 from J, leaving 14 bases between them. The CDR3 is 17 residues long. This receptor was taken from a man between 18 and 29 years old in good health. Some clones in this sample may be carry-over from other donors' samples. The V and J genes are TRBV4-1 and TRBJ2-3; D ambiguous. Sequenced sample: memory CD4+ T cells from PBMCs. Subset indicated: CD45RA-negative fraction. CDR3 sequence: CASSQGRARRSTDTQYF. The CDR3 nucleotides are TGCGCCAGCAGCCAAGGAAGGGCGCGCCGTAGCACAGATACGCAGTATTTT.